This T cell receptor (beta chain) emerged from a study of OX40 agonist ivuxolimab in advanced cancers. The protocol was immunoSEQ multiplex PCR, while the TCRdb copy is restricted to in-frame clones and leaves out a portion. The sample shows more than 75,000 clones, 75% to 90% of them seen only once. The germline V gene encodes CDR1 SNHLY and CDR2 FYNNEI. V dropped 7 bases and J dropped 6 bases, with 13 bases sitting between them. The CDR3 spans 14 residues. Sampling of blood occurred at baseline, cycle 4 day 1, and cycle 7 day 1. This clone was seen a handful of times. The material was CD4+ or CD8+ T cells sorted from blood, obtained in a trial of the OX40 agonist ivuxolimab. The chain links TRBV2 to TRBJ1-6; D is undetermined. The receptor's source is an adult with an advanced solid tumor such as melanoma, head and neck, liver or kidney cancer. The CDR3 here is CASTLVERNSPLHF. CDR3 nucleotides: TGTGCCAGCACGCTAGTGGAACGTAATTCACCCCTCCACTTT.